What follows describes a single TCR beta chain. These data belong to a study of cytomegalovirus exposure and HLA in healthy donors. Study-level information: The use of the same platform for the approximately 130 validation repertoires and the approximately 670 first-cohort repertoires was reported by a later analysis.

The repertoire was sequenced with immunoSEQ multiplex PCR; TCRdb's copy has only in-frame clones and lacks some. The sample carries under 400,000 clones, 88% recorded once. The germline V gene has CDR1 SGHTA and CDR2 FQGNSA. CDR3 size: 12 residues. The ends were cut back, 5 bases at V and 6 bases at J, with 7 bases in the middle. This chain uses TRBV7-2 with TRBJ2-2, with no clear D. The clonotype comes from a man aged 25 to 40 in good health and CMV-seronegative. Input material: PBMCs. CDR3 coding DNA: TGTGCCAGCAGCACCAGTTCCGGGGAGCTGTTTTTT. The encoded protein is CASSTSSGELFF.